The rows below give T cell receptor beta chains drawn from one sample of a study of T cell repertoires in cytomegalovirus infection. One entry per CDR3 protein, called by TCRdb with MiXCR from the reads. The table shows fewer than 850,000 distinct CDR3 sequences, with under 35% occurring only once. Which antigens these TCRs recognize remains unknown. The sample in question was cultured CD8+ T cells from PBMCs, obtained from culture after CMV antigen stimulation. These receptors came from a human donor in good health (CMV status not recorded). Some clones in this sample may be carry-over from other donors' samples. The CDR3 runs from the conserved cysteine through the conserved F or W. D genes are given only for firm matches. Clone size is stated in some rows and not others, as once, few, many or a class when expanded.

D | J | size | V | CDR3 | DNA
TRBD1 | TRBJ2-1 | few | TRBV28 | CASSWDSPVEDEQFF | TGTGCCAGCAGTTGGGACAGTCCCGTTGAAGATGAGCAGTTCTTC
TRBD2 | TRBJ2-3 | many | TRBV7-2 | CASSTLAGGFSSTDTQYF | TGTGCCAGCAGCACACTAGCGGGGGGGTTCTCTAGCACAGATACGCAGTATTTT
TRBD2 | TRBJ2-3 | few | TRBV20-1 | CSARRTSGSTDTQYF | TGCAGTGCTAGAAGGACTAGCGGGAGCACAGATACGCAGTATTTT
NA | TRBJ1-5 | few | TRBV7-9 | CASSSFEVGRASQPQHF | TGTGCCAGCAGCTCCTTCGAGGTAGGCAGGGCCAGTCAGCCCCAGCATTTT
TRBD2 | TRBJ2-5 | NA | TRBV6-2/TRBV6-3 | CASSTSGGAPETQYF | TGTGCCAGCAGTACAAGCGGGGGGGCCCCGGAGACCCAGTACTTC
NA | TRBJ1-1 | NA | TRBV2 | CASSEGRVNTEAFF | TGTGCCAGCAGTGAAGGCAGGGTGAACACTGAAGCTTTCTTT
NA | TRBJ2-2 | many | TRBV12-3/TRBV12-4 | CAIDRNTGELFF | TGTGCCATTGACAGAAACACCGGGGAGCTGTTTTTT
NA | TRBJ2-3 | many | TRBV12-3/TRBV12-4 | CASSPVIAGTDTQYF | TGTGCCAGCAGCCCTGTGATTGCAGGCACAGATACGCAGTATTTT
TRBD1 | TRBJ1-4 | NA | TRBV12-3/TRBV12-4 | CASSGTVATNEKLFF | TGTGCCAGCAGTGGGACAGTAGCAACTAATGAAAAACTGTTTTTT
TRBD1 | TRBJ1-2 | NA | TRBV29-1 | CSVRDRVTYGYTF | TGCAGCGTTCGGGACAGGGTGACCTATGGCTACACCTTC
NA | TRBJ1-1 | NA | TRBV15 | CTTSIKVPNTEAFF | TGTACCACCAGCATAAAGGTTCCGAACACTGAAGCTTTCTTT
NA | TRBJ1-2 | NA | TRBV9 | CASSVRRDGDNYGYTF | TGTGCCAGCAGCGTACGCCGGGACGGCGATAACTATGGCTACACCTTC
NA | TRBJ1-5 | NA | TRBV20-1 | CSANPRPGNSNQPQHF | TGCAGTGCCAACCCCAGACCAGGGAATAGCAATCAGCCCCAGCATTTT
TRBD2 | TRBJ2-1 | few | TRBV27 | CASGGGADEQFF | TGTGCCAGCGGCGGGGGGGCGGATGAGCAGTTCTTC
NA | TRBJ1-1 | many | TRBV7-9 | CASSPPGAQGAFF | TGTGCCAGCAGCCCACCGGGGGCACAGGGAGCTTTCTTT
NA | TRBJ1-2 | NA | TRBV10-3 | CAISDGGARYGYTF | TGTGCCATCAGTGACGGGGGGGCGCGGTATGGCTACACCTTC
NA | TRBJ1-2 | few | TRBV7-9 | CASQESGRSYGYTF | TGTGCCAGCCAAGAGTCAGGGCGATCCTATGGCTACACCTTC
NA | TRBJ1-1 | many | TRBV3-1 | CASSQGGGHAEAFF | TGTGCCAGCAGCCAAGGTGGGGGTCACGCTGAAGCTTTCTTT
NA | TRBJ1-2 | few | TRBV6-2/TRBV6-3 | CASRTWTRANYGYTF | TGTGCCAGCAGAACATGGACAAGAGCTAACTATGGCTACACCTTC
TRBD1 | TRBJ1-2 | NA | TRBV5-4 | CASSLLGGTGPYGYTF | TGTGCCAGCAGCTTGCTCGGGGGGACAGGGCCCTATGGCTACACCTTC
NA | TRBJ2-1 | NA | TRBV7-2 | CASSVDSYNERFF | TGTGCCAGCAGCGTAGACAGCTACAATGAGCGGTTCTTC
TRBD2 | TRBJ2-1 | NA | TRBV2 | CASSEIGGGARDEQFF | TGTGCCAGCAGTGAAATAGGCGGGGGGGCCCGGGATGAGCAGTTCTTC
TRBD2 | TRBJ2-1 | NA | TRBV6-6 | CASSYSNSGPYNEQFF | TGTGCCAGCAGTTACTCGAATAGCGGGCCTTACAATGAGCAGTTCTTC
NA | TRBJ1-1 | few | TRBV27 | CASSFHDQSEAFF | TGTGCCAGCAGTTTCCATGATCAATCTGAAGCTTTCTTT
NA | TRBJ1-1 | few | TRBV7-9 | CASSLPTGGTEAFF | TGTGCCAGCAGCCTCCCGACGGGGGGTACTGAAGCTTTCTTT
NA | TRBJ1-5 | NA | TRBV6-1 | CASTLGTWSRFEKDQPQHF | TGTGCCAGCACGCTAGGGACTTGGAGTCGATTTGAGAAGGATCAGCCCCAGCATTTT
TRBD1 | TRBJ2-7 | NA | TRBV7-2 | CASSFNDRGTSSYEQYF | TGTGCCAGCAGCTTTAACGACAGGGGGACGTCTTCCTACGAGCAGTACTTC
NA | TRBJ1-6 | few | TRBV6-5 | CASRPSRRLSYNSPLHF | TGTGCCAGCAGACCAAGTCGCAGGCTCTCCTATAATTCACCCCTCCACTTT
TRBD1 | TRBJ1-2 | few | TRBV7-9 | CASSSGQGSWYGYTF | TGTGCCAGCAGCTCCGGACAGGGAAGTTGGTATGGCTACACCTTC
TRBD1 | TRBJ1-1 | NA | TRBV7-8 | CASSPWTGRMNTEAFF | TGTGCCAGCAGCCCATGGACAGGACGTATGAACACTGAAGCTTTCTTT
TRBD1 | TRBJ2-1 | many | TRBV7-2 | CASSPGQGFLYSYNEQFF | TGTGCCAGCAGCCCGGGACAGGGTTTCCTATACTCCTACAATGAGCAGTTCTTC
TRBD1 | TRBJ2-2 | NA | TRBV19 | CASSRQGRAGELFF | TGTGCCAGTAGTAGACAGGGTAGGGCCGGGGAGCTGTTTTTT
TRBD1 | TRBJ1-3 | NA | TRBV25-1 | CASSELLTQGAAGNTIYF | TGTGCCAGCAGTGAATTGTTAACACAGGGGGCGGCTGGAAACACCATATATTTT
NA | TRBJ1-5 | NA | TRBV27 | CASSSVGANQPQHF | TGTGCCAGCAGTTCCGTGGGTGCCAATCAGCCCCAGCATTTT
NA | TRBJ2-5 | NA | TRBV6-5 | CASSPALPGLVQETQYF | TGTGCCAGCAGCCCCGCCCTCCCGGGACTGGTTCAAGAGACCCAGTACTTC
NA | TRBJ2-1 | few | TRBV19 | CASSLIENNEQFF | TGTGCCAGTAGTTTAATTGAAAACAATGAGCAGTTCTTC
NA | TRBJ2-5 | few | TRBV7-9 | CASINRVEGETQYF | TGTGCCAGCATTAACAGGGTAGAGGGAGAGACCCAGTACTTC
NA | TRBJ2-5 | many | TRBV7-6 | CASSLVPGQETQYF | TGTGCCAGCAGCTTAGTACCCGGACAAGAGACCCAGTACTTC
TRBD1 | TRBJ1-3 | NA | TRBV7-9 | CASSSGTVENTIYF | TGTGCCAGCAGTTCCGGGACAGTGGAAAACACCATATATTTT
TRBD2 | TRBJ2-1 | few | TRBV19 | CASSIPLRGTYNEQFF | TGTGCCAGTAGTATCCCTTTGCGGGGGACGTACAATGAGCAGTTCTTC
TRBD1 | TRBJ1-4 | NA | TRBV25-1 | CASSAHRDRTLGNEKLFF | TGTGCCAGCAGTGCACACCGGGACAGGACTTTGGGTAATGAAAAACTGTTTTTT
NA | TRBJ2-1 | once | TRBV9 | CAGSLGGSYNEQFF | TGTGCCGGCAGCTTAGGGGGTTCCTACAATGAGCAGTTCTTC
NA | TRBJ2-2 | few | TRBV20-1 | CSARGEGATVSGELFF | TGCAGTGCTAGAGGGGAGGGGGCTACAGTGAGCGGGGAGCTGTTTTTT
NA | TRBJ2-2 | few | TRBV24-1 | CATSDWYGELFF | TGTGCCACCAGTGATTGGTACGGGGAGCTGTTTTTT
NA | TRBJ2-3 | NA | TRBV12-3/TRBV12-4 | CASSRTGTSTDTQYF | TGTGCCAGCAGTCGTACAGGGACTAGCACAGATACGCAGTATTTT
NA | TRBJ2-7 | few | TRBV19 | CASSVGGGRTYEQYF | TGTGCCAGTAGTGTCGGGGGTGGCAGAACCTACGAGCAGTACTTC